One and the same sample provided the 28 T cell receptor beta chains below, sequenced in a study of T cell responses to AZD1222 COVID-19 vaccine (dated by TCRdb to the early 2020s). The label giving this sample's time point can be read as: about 28 days (+/-7) after the second vaccine dose. The library was made by the immunoSEQ multiplex PCR assay. Drawn from immuneACCESS, this table holds only the in-frame rearrangements with V and J called that TCRdb kept. Clones are partly lost; checked studies trace under half to an unresolved V gene and leave the rest unexplained. Recorded for this sample are 160,000 or so clones; 90% of them occurred a single time. The ten largest account for approximately 1.4% of the sample. Sequenced here: peripheral blood, sampled 28 days after the second AZD1222 dose. Every receptor here comes from an adult who received the AZD1222 COVID-19 vaccine.

The chain recombines TRBV6-5 with TRBJ1-2; 8 bases match TRBD1. The CDR3 is 15 residues long. Germline trimming cut 10 bases from V and 5 bases from J; bases unmatched to any gene: 15. CDR1 is MNHEY, CDR2 SVGAGI, per germline. This CDR3 reads CATRVQGARGYGYTF. CDR3 DNA sequence: TGTGCCACTAGAGTTCAGGGGGCGCGGGGTTATGGCTACACCTTC.

This clone was counted a single time. This specimen includes other DNA sequences encoding the same CDR3. The chain is built from TRBV6-5 and TRBJ1-1, with D possibly being TRBD1 (5 bases). The CDR3 is 15 amino acids. The germline V and J ends were trimmed by 2 bases and 0 bases, with 10 bases remaining between them. Germline CDR1 is MNHEY and CDR2 is SVGAGI. The CDR3 coding sequence is TGTGCCAGCAGTTACGATCGGGGGTTGAACACTGAAGCTTTCTTT. This translates into CASSYDRGLNTEAFF.

The chain has TRBV7-9 and TRBJ1-4, with TRBD1 matching 8 bases. Trimming at V came to 2 bases and at J to 8 bases, leaving 10 bases not matched to a gene. Germline CDR1 is SEHNR and CDR2 is FQNEAQ (reference sequence). CDR3 length: 16 amino acids. The CDR3 nucleotides are TGTGCCAGCAGCTTAAACGCAGGGGGCGTGGGGGAAAAACTGTTTTTT. Its translation is CASSLNAGGVGEKLFF.

This clone was recorded a few times. V is TRBV10-1 and J is TRBJ2-3; D remains ambiguous. The CDR3 length is 15 residues. Trimming cost V 3 bases and J 5 bases, with 15 bases left between them. Germline V CDR1 and CDR2: WNHNN, SYGVQD (reference sequence). The CDR3 sequence: CASSENYGSQDTQYF. In DNA form, the CDR3 reads TGCGCCAGCAGTGAAAACTACGGAAGCCAAGATACGCAGTATTTT.

The genes are TRBV27 and TRBJ2-2, with D unclear. The length of the CDR3 is 13 residues. V was cut by 7 bases and J by 0 bases, with 6 bases left in between. Germline CDR1 is MNHEY and CDR2 is SMNVEV (reference sequence). CDR3 DNA sequence: TGTGCCAGCATAACACCGAACACCGGGGAGCTGTTTTTT. It translates to CASITPNTGELFF.

V and J are TRBV30 and TRBJ2-1, with 7 bases aligning to TRBD2. The trim removed 4 bases at V and 6 bases at J, leaving 6 bases unmatched. Germline V gives CDR1 GTSNPN, CDR2 SVGIG (reference sequence). This CDR3 contains 13 residues. The CDR3 spells CAWKWEGLNEQFF. The CDR3 DNA is TGTGCCTGGAAATGGGAGGGCCTCAATGAGCAGTTCTTC.

The rearrangement links TRBV7-9 to TRBJ1-1, with D hard to call. The CDR3 loop spans 15 amino acids. V was clipped by 1 base and J by 0 bases, with 9 bases between them. Looked up from germline, CDR1 is SEHNR and CDR2 is FQNEAQ (reference sequence). CDR3 DNA sequence: TGTGCCAGCAGCTTAGGGACTGGAATGAACACTGAAGCTTTCTTT. The encoded protein is CASSLGTGMNTEAFF.

The V gene is TRBV9, the J gene TRBJ2-7, with a possible D match to TRBD2 (6 bases). Germline CDR1 SGDLS, CDR2 YYNGEE. The ends were cut back, 4 bases at V and 6 bases at J, with 20 bases in the middle. This CDR3 is 15 amino acids long. As DNA, the CDR3 is TGTGCCAGCAGCCTGGGCTCTAGCGTCCCTGGCGAGCAGTACTTC. It translates to CASSLGSSVPGEQYF.

This chain connects TRBV19 to TRBJ2-1, with a tentative D call TRBD2 (6 bases). The CDR3 totals 15 residues. The germline V and J ends were trimmed by 1 base and 6 bases, with 13 bases remaining between them. The germline gives CDR1 LNHDA, CDR2 SQIVND (reference sequence). The CDR3 coding sequence is TGTGCCAGTAGTATAGGACTAGGAGGTGCCAATGAGCAGTTCTTC. Translated: CASSIGLGGANEQFF.

The chain joins TRBV7-8 to TRBJ2-7; 11 bases line up with TRBD2. The CDR3 runs to 14 residues. The germline V gene encodes CDR1 SGHVS and CDR2 FQNEAQ. Germline trimming cut 0 bases from V and 6 bases from J; bases unmatched to any gene: 1. The chain's CDR3 is CASSLAGTSGEQYF. In nucleotides, the CDR3 is TGTGCCAGCAGCTTAGCTGGGACTAGCGGCGAGCAGTACTTC.

The rearrangement links TRBV30 to TRBJ1-5; the D gene is possibly TRBD1 (5 bases). Trimming pared 0 bases from V and 5 bases from J, leaving 20 bases between. Germline V CDR1 and CDR2: GTSNPN, SVGIG (reference sequence). This CDR3 has 17 amino acids. This chain's CDR3 is CAWSVGAGTAYHQPQHF. The CDR3 DNA reads TGTGCCTGGAGTGTAGGTGCCGGGACGGCCTATCATCAGCCCCAGCATTTT.

This clone was seen a handful of times. The V call is TRBV20-1, the J call TRBJ1-1; unclear D gene. The CDR3 loop spans 11 amino acids. V lost 3 bases and J lost 8, with 10 bases in between. CDR1 and CDR2 from the germline V gene are DFQATT and SNEGSKA (reference sequence). The CDR3 DNA is TGCAGTGCTAGGGCCCCGAGGGAAGCTTTCTTT. Amino acids: CSARAPREAFF.

The rearrangement joins TRBV19 to TRBJ1-1, with no clear D. Germline CDR1 reads LNHDA; CDR2 reads SQIVND (reference sequence). The CDR3 totals 12 residues. The ends were cut back, 3 bases at V and 4 bases at J, with 6 bases in the middle. CDR3 sequence: CASSMWSTEAFF. CDR3 coding DNA: TGTGCCAGTAGTATGTGGAGCACTGAAGCTTTCTTT.

The gene calls are TRBV28 and TRBJ2-7, with TRBD2 as a possible D gene (7 bases). The CDR3 consists of 15 residues. CDR1 and CDR2 (germline): MDHEN, SYDVKM. The V and J ends lost 6 bases and 0 bases respectively, with 15 bases between them. The CDR3: CASRPTGGPSYEQYF. DNA of the CDR3: TGTGCCAGCAGACCAACGGGGGGCCCCTCCTACGAGCAGTACTTC.

The chain uses TRBV14 and TRBJ1-5; possibly TRBD1 for D (6 bases). CDR3 length: 17 amino acids. The ends were cut back, 0 bases at V and 7 bases at J, with 19 bases in the middle. The germline gives CDR1 SGHDN, CDR2 FVKESK. The CDR3 here is CASSQDKDARGRQPQHF. CDR3 bases: TGTGCCAGCAGCCAAGATAAGGACGCCAGGGGACGCCAGCCCCAGCATTTT.

V and J are TRBV4-1 and TRBJ1-1; D is unclear. V lost 4 bases and J lost 5, with 20 bases in between. This CDR3 is 16 amino acids long. The germline V gene encodes CDR1 MGHRA and CDR2 YSYEKL. The DNA for the CDR3 is TGCGCCAGCAGCCCCCTCACTGGAGGGCCGAGAACTGAAGCTTTCTTT. Its translation: CASSPLTGGPRTEAFF.

This clone was seen only a few times. The J gene is TRBJ2-7, the V gene TRBV2, with D possibly being TRBD1 (7 bases). V was pared by 5 bases and J by 4 bases, with 12 bases between. The germline V gene has CDR1 SNHLY and CDR2 FYNNEI. The CDR3 loop spans 13 amino acids. CDR3 residues: CASSYRGLYEQYF. CDR3 DNA sequence: TGTGCCAGCAGTTACAGGGGACTGTACGAGCAGTACTTC.

This clone occurred a few times. The CDR3 DNA follows: TGTGCCAGTAGTAGCAGCTGGACGAATAACTATGGCTACACCTTC. Translated: CASSSSWTNNYGYTF. This rearrangement joins TRBV19 to TRBJ1-2; D is unresolved. The CDR3 is 15 residues long. The germline CDR1 and CDR2 sequences are LNHDA and SQIVND (reference sequence). V was clipped by 4 bases and J by 1 base, with 13 bases between them. The full variable domain, rest sourced from reference TRBV19 and TRBJ1-2, is DGGITQSPKYLFRKEGQNVTLSCEQNLNHDAMYWYRQDPGQGLRLIYYSQIVNDFQKGDIAEGYSVSREKKESFPLTVTSAQKNPTAFYLCASSSSWTNNYGYTFGSGTRLTVV.

V usage is TRBV28 and J usage is TRBJ1-1; 9 bases match TRBD1. With 8 bases clipped from V and 3 bases from J, the junction kept 10 bases outside the gene matches. There are 15 residues in the CDR3. CDR1 is MDHEN, CDR2 SYDVKM, per germline. The CDR3 DNA is TGTGCCAGCGGAGCCGGGACAGGGTTATACACTGAAGCTTTCTTT. Translation: CASGAGTGLYTEAFF.

This clone was seen only once. This chain joins TRBV19 and TRBJ2-3; tentatively, D is TRBD2 (7 bases). The germline V gene encodes CDR1 LNHDA and CDR2 SQIVND (reference sequence). The CDR3 extends over 16 amino acids. V lost 6 bases, J lost 2 bases, and 18 bases lay in between. The CDR3: CASSPPRGAITDTQYF. In DNA form, the CDR3 reads TGTGCCAGTAGCCCGCCCCGGGGGGCGATCACAGATACGCAGTATTTT.

This chain connects TRBV7-6 to TRBJ1-1; the D gene is possibly TRBD1 (5 bases). From germline, CDR1 is SGHVS and CDR2 FNYEAQ. The CDR3 totals 15 residues. V was clipped by 1 base and J by 1 base, with 10 bases between them. The CDR3 loop reads CASSLDGGTNTEAFF. CDR3 bases: TGTGCCAGCAGCTTAGACGGGGGAACGAACACTGAAGCTTTCTTT.

The chain couples TRBV5-6 to TRBJ1-2; D is undetermined. Germline V lookup: CDR1 SGHDT, CDR2 YYEEEE. V gave up 5 bases and J gave up 4 bases, with 15 bases separating them. The CDR3 totals 14 residues. Here the CDR3 DNA reads TGTGCCAGCAGGTTGCCGGACGGCCTCTATGGCTACACCTTC. Amino acid sequence: CASRLPDGLYGYTF.

The rearrangement uses TRBV11-2 and TRBJ2-2; 7 nucleotides match TRBD2. CDR1 is SGHAT, CDR2 FQNNGV, per germline. J was trimmed by 6 bases and V by 2 bases; bases with no gene match: 9. The CDR3 totals 16 residues. The CDR3 DNA follows: TGTGCCAGCAGCTTATTGGGCCGTGGGGGGGCCGGGGAGCTGTTTTTT. It yields the protein CASSLLGRGGAGELFF.

The V call is TRBV7-9, the J call TRBJ1-2; 12 bases line up with TRBD1. Germline-derived CDR1 and CDR2 are SEHNR and FQNEAQ (reference sequence). The CDR3 has 15 amino acids. V gave up 3 bases and J gave up 2 bases; unmatched junction bases: 1. CDR3 sequence (DNA): TGTGCCAGCAGCTTGGGACAGGGGGCGAACTATGGCTACACCTTC. This encodes CASSLGQGANYGYTF.

CDR3: CASSLAASGSDTGELFF. DNA of the CDR3: TGTGCCAGCAGCTTAGCGGCTAGCGGGAGTGACACCGGGGAGCTGTTTTTT. The chain recombines TRBV7-9 with TRBJ2-2; 10 bases fit TRBD2. Germline values: CDR1 SEHNR, CDR2 FQNEAQ (reference sequence). The CDR3 runs 17 residues. Unmatched junction bases numbered 4, after V lost 0 bases and J lost 3 bases.

This chain uses TRBV29-1 with TRBJ1-3; no clear D. Trimming pared 7 bases from V and 1 base from J, leaving 8 bases between. The CDR3 sequence is 12 residues long. CDR1 is SQVTM and CDR2 is ANQGSEA in the germline V gene. This chain's CDR3 is CSATPSGNTIYF. CDR3 DNA: TGCAGCGCGACACCGTCTGGAAACACCATATATTTT.

In DNA, the CDR3 is TGTGCCAGCAGTTTCAGGGGGAGTGGGTATGGCTACACCTTC. Protein product: CASSFRGSGYGYTF. V usage is TRBV6-5 and J usage is TRBJ1-2, with 7 bases fitting TRBD1. With V trimmed by 4 bases and J by 5 bases, 7 bases remained unmatched. The CDR3 contains 14 residues. CDR1 and CDR2 (germline): MNHEY, SVGAGI.

V usage is TRBV15 and J usage is TRBJ2-1; the match to TRBD1 covers 7 bases. With V trimmed by 1 base and J by 5 bases, 8 bases remained unmatched. The V gene's germline CDR1 is LNHNV and CDR2 YYDKDF (reference sequence). The CDR3 has 16 residues. The CDR3 protein is CATSRVPQGSDNEQFF. The CDR3 bases are TGTGCCACCAGCAGAGTCCCACAGGGGTCGGACAATGAGCAGTTCTTC.